A single sample gave rise to the 10 T cell receptor beta chains below, sequenced in a study of T cell responses to AZD1222 COVID-19 vaccine. Generated by immunoSEQ multiplex PCR, the TCRdb table keeps only in-frame clones and is missing some. In the table there are approximately 120,000 clones, roughly 86% of which are singletons. The sample in question was peripheral blood, obtained 28 days after the second AZD1222 dose. The receptors stem from an adult who received the AZD1222 COVID-19 vaccine.

The gene calls are TRBV5-1 and TRBJ2-2; a possible D gene is TRBD2 (5 bases). Deletions cut 2 bases from V and 6 bases from J, with 11 bases between. The CDR3 contains 14 residues. Germline CDR1 is SGHRS and CDR2 is YFSETQ. CDR3 in amino acids: CASSFGGVAGELFF. The CDR3 region has the DNA TGCGCCAGCAGCTTTGGAGGTGTGGCCGGGGAGCTGTTTTTT. Full variable domain (outside the CDR3, taken from reference TRBV5-1 and TRBJ2-2): KAGVTQTPRYLIKTRGQQVTLSCSPISGHRSVSWYQQTPGQGLQFLFEYFSETQRNKGNFPGRFSGRQFSNSRSEMNVSTLELGDSALYLCASSFGGVAGELFFGEGSRLTVL.

V is TRBV5-1 and J is TRBJ2-2; 14 nucleotides agree with TRBD2. Germline V gene data show CDR1 as SGHRS and CDR2 as YFSETQ. This CDR3 is 18 amino acids long. The trim removed 3 bases at V and 7 bases at J, leaving 11 bases unmatched. The CDR3 loop is CASSSSTSGGAIDGELFF. The CDR3 DNA sequence: TGCGCCAGCAGCTCCTCGACTAGCGGGGGGGCCATCGACGGGGAGCTGTTTTTT.

This clone has a handful of counts. The V gene is TRBV7-9, the J gene TRBJ1-2; 8 nucleotides agree with TRBD1. Germline CDR1 SEHNR, CDR2 FQNEAQ (reference sequence). The CDR3 consists of 17 residues. With V trimmed by 5 bases and J by 8 bases, 19 bases remained unmatched. The CDR3, as DNA: TGTGCCAGCAGCGGGCCCGGTAGGACAGGGAATCTAGAGGGCTACACCTTC. It encodes CASSGPGRTGNLEGYTF. The variable domain in full, with the rest retrieved from reference TRBV7-9 and TRBJ1-2, is DTGVSQNPRHKITKRGQNVTFRCDPISEHNRLYWYRQTLGQGPEFLTYFQNEAQLEKSRLLSDRFSAERPKGSFSTLEIQRTEQGDSAMYLCASSGPGRTGNLEGYTFGSGTRLTVV.

J is TRBJ1-2 and V is TRBV19, with 7 bases lining up with TRBD1. Germline assignment: CDR1 LNHDA and CDR2 SQIVND (reference sequence). The CDR3 length is 14 residues. Trimming at V came to 3 bases and at J to 5 bases, leaving 6 bases not matched to a gene. CDR3 sequence reads: CASSMVGGAYGYTF. CDR3 in DNA: TGTGCCAGTAGTATGGTAGGGGGCGCGTATGGCTACACCTTC.

V gene TRBV7-8 combines with J gene TRBJ2-5; no firm D call. Germline lookup yields CDR1 SGHVS and CDR2 FQNEAQ. Trimming took 4 bases from V and 5 from J, leaving 14 bases between them. The CDR3 totals 14 residues. In nucleotides, the CDR3 is TGTGCCAGCAGCTCCCTTACGACCTATGAGACCCAGTACTTC. Protein product: CASSSLTTYETQYF.

DNA of the CDR3: TGTGCCAGCAGCTTGGTGGCAGGGGGAGAAAAACTGTTTTTT. As protein: CASSLVAGGEKLFF. The gene calls are TRBV5-6 and TRBJ1-4; 7 bases are a match to TRBD1. The V gene's germline CDR1 is SGHDT and CDR2 YYEEEE. Germline trimming cut 0 bases from V and 8 bases from J; bases unmatched to any gene: 4. CDR3 length equals 14 residues.

The J gene is TRBJ2-6, the V gene TRBV27, with 8 positions matching TRBD2. Germline V lookup: CDR1 MNHEY, CDR2 SMNVEV (reference sequence). The V segment lost 3 bases and the J segment 2 bases; nucleotides outside the gene matches: 3. This CDR3 spans 16 amino acids. The CDR3 sequence is CASSFGGVTGANVLTF. The CDR3 nucleotides are TGTGCCAGCAGTTTCGGGGGGGTCACTGGGGCCAACGTCCTGACTTTC.

The chain uses TRBV6-5 and TRBJ2-7; a possible D gene is TRBD2 (5 bases). In germline, CDR1 is MNHEY, CDR2 SVGAGI. V lost 6 bases, J lost 0 bases, and 9 bases lay in between. This CDR3 contains 13 residues. CDR3 loop: CASRRGSSYEQYF. In DNA form, the CDR3 reads TGTGCCAGCAGACGGGGAAGCTCCTACGAGCAGTACTTC.

The chain is built from TRBV3-1 (or the pseudogene TRBV3-2) and TRBJ1-1; D is undetermined. V shed 2 bases and J shed 1 base, with 8 bases lying between them. Germline CDR1 is LGHDT and CDR2 is YNNKEL (reference sequence). The CDR3 has 14 amino acids. The CDR3 sequence: CASSQKGWNTEAFF. The CDR3 coding sequence is TGTGCCAGCAGCCAAAAAGGGTGGAACACTGAAGCTTTCTTT.

This clone occurred once. This chain links TRBV28 with TRBJ1-5; TRBD1 agrees at 8 bases. The V segment lost 6 bases and the J segment 5 bases; nucleotides outside the gene matches: 9. The CDR3 runs to 15 residues. Germline-derived CDR1 and CDR2 are MDHEN and SYDVKM. CDR3 in amino acids: CASSPDRGLYQPQHF. CDR3 coding DNA: TGTGCCAGCAGCCCCGACAGGGGCTTGTATCAGCCCCAGCATTTT.